The rows below give T cell receptor beta chains drawn from one sample of a study of blood T cell repertoires in COVID-19. Some clones are missing from TCRdb's copy, which holds only in-frame ones; the method was immunoSEQ multiplex PCR. This table holds around 82,000 clones, about 88% found once. Sequencing was carried out using peripheral blood. The receptors were gathered from a man older than 75 with COVID-19, enrolled during active disease. Both conserved end residues are part of each CDR3. D genes are given only for firm matches. The size entry is marked missing in some rows and otherwise reads once, few, many or a size class.

>TRBD1|TRBV2|few|TRBJ1-6
CASTLDRGMISPLHF
TGTGCCAGCACCTTGGACAGGGGGATGATTTCACCCCTCCACTTT
>TRBD1|TRBV29-1|.|TRBJ1-1
CSVGTGWNTEAFF
TGCAGCGTTGGGACAGGGTGGAACACTGAAGCTTTCTTT
>TRBD1|TRBV25-1|few|TRBJ1-2
CASSPGQGAVIDGYTF
TGTGCCAGCAGTCCGGGACAGGGGGCAGTTATCGATGGCTACACCTTC
>.|TRBV3-1/TRBV3-2|.|TRBJ1-6
CASSLDLGHSPLHF
TGTGCCAGCAGCCTCGACCTGGGCCATTCACCCCTCCACTTT
>.|TRBV4-1|.|TRBJ1-1
CASSQGSGTVSGAFF
TGCGCCAGCAGCCAAGGGAGCGGGACGGTAAGTGGTGCTTTCTTT
>TRBD1|TRBV6-5|.|TRBJ1-2
CASNGRGRLNYGYTF
TGTGCCAGCAATGGCAGGGGGCGGCTTAACTATGGCTACACCTTC
>.|TRBV11-2|.|TRBJ1-6
CASSPRTVGGDSPLHF
TGTGCCAGCAGCCCGAGGACCGTGGGGGGGGATTCACCCCTCCACTTT
>.|TRBV3-1/TRBV3-2|.|TRBJ2-5
CASSQRGETQYF
TGTGCCAGCAGCCAACGAGGTGAGACCCAGTACTTC
>TRBD2|TRBV29-1|.|TRBJ2-1
CSVPLAGVDEQFF
TGCAGCGTCCCACTAGCGGGGGTCGATGAGCAGTTCTTC
>.|TRBV7-9|.|TRBJ1-1
CASSLGGRNTEAFF
TGTGCCAGCAGCTTAGGCGGCAGGAACACTGAAGCTTTCTTT
>.|TRBV24-1|.|TRBJ1-5
CATSRSGQPQHF
TGTGCCACCAGTAGATCGGGACAGCCCCAGCATTTT
>TRBD1|TRBV6-5|.|TRBJ2-7
CASIQGTYEQYF
TGTGCCAGCATACAGGGGACCTACGAGCAGTACTTC
>.|TRBV19|.|TRBJ2-5
CASSIGRETQYF
TGTGCCAGTAGTATTGGGAGAGAGACCCAGTACTTC
>.|TRBV6-5|once|TRBJ2-3
CASHTWDTQYF
TGTGCCAGCCATACTTGGGATACGCAGTATTTT
>TRBD1|TRBV18|.|TRBJ2-6
CASSPRTGGGSGANVLTF
TGTGCCAGCTCACCAAGGACAGGGGGCGGATCTGGGGCCAACGTCCTGACTTTC
>.|TRBV5-1|.|TRBJ1-4
CASSLGVQPNEKLFF
TGCGCCAGCAGCTTGGGGGTACAGCCTAATGAAAAACTGTTTTTT
>TRBD1|TRBV7-8|.|TRBJ1-5
CASSLGDRGPSNQPQHF
TGTGCCAGCAGCTTAGGGGACAGGGGGCCTAGCAATCAGCCCCAGCATTTT
>.|TRBV5-1|.|TRBJ1-1
CASSLMSRDTEAFF
TGCGCCAGCAGCTTGATGTCCCGGGACACTGAAGCTTTCTTT
>TRBD1|TRBV19|.|TRBJ1-2
CASSWDSSNYGYTF
TGTGCCAGTAGTTGGGACAGCTCGAACTATGGCTACACCTTC
>TRBD1|TRBV7-3|.|TRBJ1-2
CASSSKGQGIDYGYTF
TGTGCCAGCAGCTCGAAAGGACAGGGGATAGACTATGGCTACACCTTC
>TRBD1|TRBV10-3|.|TRBJ1-5
CAISGTGGNQPQHF
TGTGCCATCAGTGGGACAGGGGGCAATCAGCCCCAGCATTTT
>TRBD1|TRBV27|.|TRBJ1-5
CASSLSRVTGPRGSNQPQHF
TGTGCCAGCAGTTTATCGCGTGTGACAGGGCCCAGGGGAAGCAATCAGCCCCAGCATTTT
>.|TRBV5-1|.|TRBJ2-2
CASAYGDIGGELFF
TGCGCCAGCGCTTACGGGGATATCGGCGGGGAGCTGTTTTTT
>TRBD2|TRBV4-3|once|TRBJ2-3
CASSQELGLAEQYF
TGCGCCAGCAGCCAAGAACTCGGACTAGCAGAGCAGTATTTT
>.|TRBV27|.|TRBJ1-2
CASSFGRSSGYTF
TGTGCCAGCAGTTTTGGTAGGAGTAGTGGCTACACCTTC
>TRBD2|TRBV6-2/TRBV6-3|.|TRBJ2-2
CASSPTSGDRGGELFF
TGTGCCAGCAGCCCAACTAGCGGGGACCGAGGAGGGGAGCTGTTTTTT